Listed below are T cell receptor beta chains from one sample, sequenced in a study of blood T cell repertoires in COVID-19. Assay used: immunoSEQ multiplex PCR; TCRdb lists only in-frame clones, some missing. This sample carries 180,000 or so clones, about 89% of them seen once, and the ten largest clones take around 2.5%. The sequencing sample was made of peripheral blood. These receptors originate from a man aged 35-49 years with active or convalescent COVID-19. Each CDR3 is given with its conserved first and last residue. The D gene is left open where the match is weak. The size field is filled for only some rows; it gives once, few, many or a size class.

abundance: NA
d_gene: NA
v_gene: TRBV14
j_gene: TRBJ1-1
CDR3aa: CASSHVLNTEAFF
CDR3nt: TGTGCCAGCAGCCATGTATTGAACACTGAAGCTTTCTTT

abundance: NA
d_gene: TRBD1
v_gene: TRBV30
j_gene: TRBJ1-2
CDR3aa: CAWRAGTVSRGYTF
CDR3nt: TGTGCCTGGAGGGCCGGGACAGTATCACGAGGCTACACCTTC

abundance: NA
d_gene: NA
v_gene: TRBV7-3
j_gene: TRBJ1-6
CDR3aa: CASSLRGQGMSPLHF
CDR3nt: TGTGCCAGCAGCTTACGTGGGCAGGGAATGTCACCCCTCCACTTT

abundance: NA
d_gene: NA
v_gene: TRBV9
j_gene: TRBJ2-2
CDR3aa: CASSAKSAGELFF
CDR3nt: TGTGCCAGCAGCGCTAAAAGCGCCGGGGAGCTGTTTTTT

abundance: once
d_gene: NA
v_gene: TRBV27
j_gene: TRBJ1-6
CDR3aa: CASSRTGISYNSPLHF
CDR3nt: TGTGCCAGCAGTCGTACAGGGATCTCCTATAATTCACCCCTCCACTTT

abundance: NA
d_gene: NA
v_gene: TRBV5-6
j_gene: TRBJ1-1
CDR3aa: CASSPERYTEAFF
CDR3nt: TGTGCCAGCAGCCCAGAACGATACACTGAAGCTTTCTTT

abundance: few
d_gene: NA
v_gene: TRBV5-1
j_gene: TRBJ2-6
CDR3aa: CASSLGFGGIGGANVLTF
CDR3nt: TGCGCCAGCAGCTTGGGCTTTGGGGGGATTGGAGGGGCCAACGTCCTGACTTTC

abundance: NA
d_gene: TRBD2
v_gene: TRBV5-1
j_gene: TRBJ2-1
CDR3aa: CASSPERGIYNEQFF
CDR3nt: TGCGCCAGCAGCCCGGAGCGGGGGATCTACAATGAGCAGTTCTTC

abundance: NA
d_gene: NA
v_gene: TRBV12-2
j_gene: TRBJ2-2
CDR3aa: CASRPPLGLANHMPGELFF
CDR3nt: TGTGCAAGTCGCCCGCCCTTGGGACTAGCGAACCATATGCCCGGGGAGCTGTTTTTT

abundance: once
d_gene: NA
v_gene: TRBV15
j_gene: TRBJ1-1
CDR3aa: CATSREGLMNTEAFF
CDR3nt: TGTGCCACCAGCAGAGAGGGGCTCATGAACACTGAAGCTTTCTTT

abundance: NA
d_gene: NA
v_gene: TRBV30
j_gene: TRBJ1-6
CDR3aa: CAWSVGGTSYNSPLHF
CDR3nt: TGTGCCTGGAGTGTAGGGGGAACGTCCTATAATTCACCCCTCCACTTT

abundance: NA
d_gene: TRBD2
v_gene: TRBV7-6
j_gene: TRBJ2-3
CDR3aa: CASSPGLETLMDTQYF
CDR3nt: TGTGCCAGCAGCCCGGGACTAGAAACGTTGATGGATACGCAGTATTTT

abundance: NA
d_gene: NA
v_gene: TRBV28
j_gene: TRBJ1-2
CDR3aa: CASGSPNYGYTF
CDR3nt: TGTGCCAGCGGGAGTCCTAACTATGGCTACACCTTC

abundance: NA
d_gene: NA
v_gene: TRBV19
j_gene: TRBJ1-5
CDR3aa: CASTTRQPGISNQPQHF
CDR3nt: TGTGCCAGTACCACAAGACAGCCAGGGATTAGCAATCAGCCCCAGCATTTT

abundance: NA
d_gene: NA
v_gene: TRBV30
j_gene: TRBJ2-7
CDR3aa: CAWSGMYGQPPYEQYF
CDR3nt: TGTGCCTGGAGTGGGATGTACGGACAACCACCCTACGAGCAGTACTTC

abundance: NA
d_gene: NA
v_gene: TRBV7-9
j_gene: TRBJ1-2
CDR3aa: CASSSSGYTF
CDR3nt: TGTGCCAGCAGCTCCTCCGGCTACACCTTC

abundance: NA
d_gene: NA
v_gene: TRBV6-5
j_gene: TRBJ1-5
CDR3aa: CASSSTVTQPQHF
CDR3nt: TGTGCCAGCAGTTCTACCGTAACTCAGCCCCAGCATTTT

abundance: NA
d_gene: NA
v_gene: TRBV10-3
j_gene: TRBJ1-5
CDR3aa: CAITPPARFRNQPQHF
CDR3nt: TGTGCCATCACTCCGCCGGCTAGGTTTCGAAATCAGCCCCAGCATTTT

abundance: NA
d_gene: TRBD1
v_gene: TRBV5-1
j_gene: TRBJ1-2
CDR3aa: CASSLDGTGIGYTF
CDR3nt: TGCGCCAGCAGCTTGGACGGGACAGGGATTGGCTACACCTTC

abundance: once
d_gene: TRBD1
v_gene: TRBV10-3
j_gene: TRBJ1-3
CDR3aa: CAISKDRGGNTIYF
CDR3nt: TGTGCCATCAGCAAAGACAGGGGTGGAAACACCATATATTTT

abundance: NA
d_gene: NA
v_gene: TRBV19
j_gene: TRBJ1-5
CDR3aa: CASSSGSHQPQHF
CDR3nt: TGTGCCAGTAGTTCCGGGTCGCATCAGCCCCAGCATTTT

abundance: NA
d_gene: NA
v_gene: TRBV29-1
j_gene: TRBJ2-3
CDR3aa: CSGISGTDTQYF
CDR3nt: TGCAGCGGAATCTCGGGCACAGATACGCAGTATTTT

abundance: NA
d_gene: TRBD1
v_gene: TRBV27
j_gene: TRBJ1-6
CDR3aa: CASSLQGAHSPLHF
CDR3nt: TGTGCCAGCAGTTTACAGGGGGCCCATTCACCCCTCCACTTT

abundance: NA
d_gene: TRBD1
v_gene: TRBV4-3
j_gene: TRBJ1-5
CDR3aa: CASSQDTGQGNSNQPQHF
CDR3nt: TGCGCCAGCAGCCAAGATACGGGACAGGGGAATAGCAATCAGCCCCAGCATTTT

abundance: NA
d_gene: TRBD1
v_gene: TRBV4-3
j_gene: TRBJ1-1
CDR3aa: CASSLKSRDRGRPEAFF
CDR3nt: TGCGCCAGCAGTCTTAAGTCCCGGGACAGGGGTCGACCTGAAGCTTTCTTT

abundance: NA
d_gene: TRBD2
v_gene: TRBV27
j_gene: TRBJ2-5
CDR3aa: CASGRGGPLETQYF
CDR3nt: TGTGCCAGCGGGCGGGGGGGGCCTTTAGAGACCCAGTACTTC

abundance: NA
d_gene: NA
v_gene: TRBV7-6
j_gene: TRBJ1-6
CDR3aa: CASSLGVWGSETFYNSPLHF
CDR3nt: TGTGCCAGCAGCTTAGGAGTCTGGGGCAGTGAGACTTTCTATAATTCACCCCTCCACTTT

abundance: NA
d_gene: TRBD2
v_gene: TRBV11-3
j_gene: TRBJ2-1
CDR3aa: CASSLGLANEQFF
CDR3nt: TGTGCCAGCAGCTTGGGACTAGCTAATGAGCAGTTCTTC

abundance: NA
d_gene: NA
v_gene: TRBV10-2
j_gene: TRBJ1-5
CDR3aa: CASSESGQGNQPQHF
CDR3nt: TGCGCCAGCAGTGAGTCGGGGCAAGGCAATCAGCCCCAGCATTTT

abundance: NA
d_gene: NA
v_gene: TRBV7-3
j_gene: TRBJ1-2
CDR3aa: CASSLDLTEYTF
CDR3nt: TGTGCCAGCAGCTTAGATCTGACAGAATACACCTTC

abundance: NA
d_gene: NA
v_gene: TRBV7-9
j_gene: TRBJ1-2
CDR3aa: CASSPGQINYGYTF
CDR3nt: TGTGCCAGCAGCCCAGGACAGATAAACTATGGCTACACCTTC

abundance: NA
d_gene: NA
v_gene: TRBV7-9
j_gene: TRBJ1-3
CDR3aa: CASSPTTSGNTIYF
CDR3nt: TGTGCCAGCAGCCCGACAACATCGGGAAACACCATATATTTT

abundance: NA
d_gene: NA
v_gene: TRBV5-1
j_gene: TRBJ1-4
CDR3aa: CASSYDRTNEKLFF
CDR3nt: TGCGCCAGCAGCTACGACAGGACAAATGAAAAACTGTTTTTT

abundance: NA
d_gene: NA
v_gene: TRBV7-2
j_gene: TRBJ2-5
CDR3aa: CASSPIRGAQETQYF
CDR3nt: TGTGCCAGCAGCCCTATACGGGGGGCCCAAGAGACCCAGTACTTC

abundance: NA
d_gene: NA
v_gene: TRBV6-2/TRBV6-3
j_gene: TRBJ1-6
CDR3aa: CASSYGGQINSPLHF
CDR3nt: TGTGCCAGCAGTTACGGAGGACAGATCAATTCACCCCTCCACTTT

abundance: NA
d_gene: NA
v_gene: TRBV15
j_gene: TRBJ2-7
CDR3aa: CATSRDPGGYEQYF
CDR3nt: TGTGCCACCAGCAGAGATCCTGGAGGATACGAGCAGTACTTC

abundance: once
d_gene: NA
v_gene: TRBV7-2
j_gene: TRBJ2-2
CDR3aa: CASSLGQANTGELFF
CDR3nt: TGTGCCAGCAGCTTAGGACAGGCGAACACCGGGGAGCTGTTTTTT

abundance: NA
d_gene: TRBD2
v_gene: TRBV5-1
j_gene: TRBJ2-1
CDR3aa: CASSLDVAGGIDEQFF
CDR3nt: TGCGCCAGCAGCTTGGATGTGGCGGGGGGCATCGATGAGCAGTTCTTC

abundance: NA
d_gene: TRBD2
v_gene: TRBV7-3
j_gene: TRBJ2-2
CDR3aa: CASSFTSGGNTGELFF
CDR3nt: TGTGCCAGCAGCTTCACTAGCGGGGGGAACACCGGGGAGCTGTTTTTT

abundance: NA
d_gene: NA
v_gene: TRBV29-1
j_gene: TRBJ1-1
CDR3aa: CSVLSEGDTEAFF
CDR3nt: TGCAGCGTTCTAAGTGAAGGGGACACTGAAGCTTTCTTT

abundance: NA
d_gene: NA
v_gene: TRBV7-7
j_gene: TRBJ1-4
CDR3aa: CASSPGTTATNEKLFF
CDR3nt: TGTGCTAGCAGCCCCGGGACAACAGCAACTAATGAAAAACTGTTTTTT

abundance: NA
d_gene: TRBD1
v_gene: TRBV6-5
j_gene: TRBJ1-1
CDR3aa: CASSLTGENTEAFF
CDR3nt: TGTGCCAGCAGTCTGACAGGGGAGAACACTGAAGCTTTCTTT

abundance: NA
d_gene: TRBD2
v_gene: TRBV19
j_gene: TRBJ2-7
CDR3aa: CASSTGLAVFHEQYF
CDR3nt: TGTGCCAGTAGTACCGGACTAGCGGTGTTTCATGAGCAGTACTTC

abundance: many
d_gene: NA
v_gene: TRBV28
j_gene: TRBJ1-3
CDR3aa: CASSPYGQGSGNTIYF
CDR3nt: TGTGCCAGCAGTCCATACGGGCAGGGCTCTGGAAACACCATATATTTT

abundance: NA
d_gene: NA
v_gene: TRBV24-1
j_gene: TRBJ1-2
CDR3aa: CATSRTVSYGYTF
CDR3nt: TGTGCCACCAGCCGGACAGTCTCTTATGGCTACACCTTC

abundance: NA
d_gene: TRBD1
v_gene: TRBV5-6
j_gene: TRBJ2-7
CDR3aa: CASSRPQGVYEQYF
CDR3nt: TGTGCCAGCAGTCGCCCCCAGGGGGTCTACGAGCAGTACTTC

abundance: NA
d_gene: NA
v_gene: TRBV19
j_gene: TRBJ1-2
CDR3aa: CASSQQTNYGYTF
CDR3nt: TGTGCCAGTAGCCAACAAACTAACTATGGCTACACCTTC

abundance: NA
d_gene: TRBD2
v_gene: TRBV4-2
j_gene: TRBJ2-2
CDR3aa: CASSPSGAGNTGELFF
CDR3nt: TGTGCCAGCAGTCCTAGCGGGGCAGGGAACACCGGGGAGCTGTTTTTT